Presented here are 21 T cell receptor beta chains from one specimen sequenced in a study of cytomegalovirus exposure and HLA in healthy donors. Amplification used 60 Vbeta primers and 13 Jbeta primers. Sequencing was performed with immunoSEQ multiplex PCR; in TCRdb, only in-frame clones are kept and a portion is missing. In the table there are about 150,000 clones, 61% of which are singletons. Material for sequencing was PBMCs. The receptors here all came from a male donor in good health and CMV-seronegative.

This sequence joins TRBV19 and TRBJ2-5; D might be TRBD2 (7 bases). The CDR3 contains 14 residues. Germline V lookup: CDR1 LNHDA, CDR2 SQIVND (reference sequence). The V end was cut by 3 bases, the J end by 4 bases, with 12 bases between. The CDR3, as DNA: TGTGCCAGTAGTATGGGGAGGGGGACAGAGACCCAGTACTTC. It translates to CASSMGRGTETQYF.

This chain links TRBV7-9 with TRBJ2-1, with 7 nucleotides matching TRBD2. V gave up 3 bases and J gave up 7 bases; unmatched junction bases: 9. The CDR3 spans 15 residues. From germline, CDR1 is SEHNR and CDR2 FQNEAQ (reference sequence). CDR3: CASSLVSGVWNEQFF. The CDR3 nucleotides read TGTGCCAGCAGCTTGGTCAGCGGGGTTTGGAATGAGCAGTTCTTC.

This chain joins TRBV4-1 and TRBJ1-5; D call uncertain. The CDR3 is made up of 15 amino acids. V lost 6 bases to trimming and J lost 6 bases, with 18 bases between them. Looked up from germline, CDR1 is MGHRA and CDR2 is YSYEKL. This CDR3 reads CASSQSEYRSQPQHF. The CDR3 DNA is TGCGCCAGCAGTCAGAGTGAATATCGGAGTCAGCCCCAGCATTTT.

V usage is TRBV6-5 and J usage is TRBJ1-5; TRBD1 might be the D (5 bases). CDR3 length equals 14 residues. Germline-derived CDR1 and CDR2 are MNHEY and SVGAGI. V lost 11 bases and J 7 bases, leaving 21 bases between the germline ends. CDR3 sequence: CALDMGQGGQPQHF. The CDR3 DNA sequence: TGTGCCCTAGACATGGGGCAGGGTGGCCAGCCCCAGCATTTT.

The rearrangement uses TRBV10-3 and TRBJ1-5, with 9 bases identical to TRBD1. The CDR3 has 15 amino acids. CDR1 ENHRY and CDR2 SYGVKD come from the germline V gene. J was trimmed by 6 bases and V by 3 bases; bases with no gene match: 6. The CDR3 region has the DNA TGTGCCATCAGTGATCCAGGGACAGGGTCTCAGCCCCAGCATTTT. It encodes CAISDPGTGSQPQHF.

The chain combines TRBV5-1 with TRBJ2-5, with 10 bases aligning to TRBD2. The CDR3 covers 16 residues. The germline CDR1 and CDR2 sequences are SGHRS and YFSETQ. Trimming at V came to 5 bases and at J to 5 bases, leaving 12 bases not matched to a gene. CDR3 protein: CASSSRPSGGRETQYF. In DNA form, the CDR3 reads TGCGCCAGCAGTTCCCGGCCTAGCGGGGGCCGGGAGACCCAGTACTTC. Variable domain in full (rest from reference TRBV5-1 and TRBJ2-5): KAGVTQTPRYLIKTRGQQVTLSCSPISGHRSVSWYQQTPGQGLQFLFEYFSETQRNKGNFPGRFSGRQFSNSRSEMNVSTLELGDSALYLCASSSRPSGGRETQYFGPGTRLLVL.

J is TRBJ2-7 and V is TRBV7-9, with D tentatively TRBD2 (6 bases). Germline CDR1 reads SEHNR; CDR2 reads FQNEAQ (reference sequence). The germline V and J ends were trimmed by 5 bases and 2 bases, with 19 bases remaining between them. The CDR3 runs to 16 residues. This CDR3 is CASSRWRGGETYEQYF. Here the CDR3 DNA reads TGTGCCAGCAGCCGATGGAGGGGCGGGGAAACCTACGAGCAGTACTTC.

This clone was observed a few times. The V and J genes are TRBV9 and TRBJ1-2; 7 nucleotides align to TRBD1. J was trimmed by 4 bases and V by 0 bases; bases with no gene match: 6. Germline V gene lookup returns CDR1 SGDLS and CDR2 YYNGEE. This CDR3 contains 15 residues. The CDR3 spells CASSVGDSGSYGYTF. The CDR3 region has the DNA TGTGCCAGCAGCGTAGGGGACAGCGGAAGCTATGGCTACACCTTC.

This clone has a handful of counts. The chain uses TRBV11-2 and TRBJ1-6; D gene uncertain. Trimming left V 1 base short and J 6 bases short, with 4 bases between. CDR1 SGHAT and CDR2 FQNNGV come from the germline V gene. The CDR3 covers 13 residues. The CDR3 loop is CASSLGPNSPLHF. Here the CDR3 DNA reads TGTGCCAGCAGCTTAGGGCCTAATTCACCCCTCCACTTT. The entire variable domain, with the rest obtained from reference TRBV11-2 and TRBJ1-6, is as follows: EAGVAQSPRYKIIEKRQSVAFWCNPISGHATLYWYQQILGQGPKLLIQFQNNGVVDDSQLPKDRFSAERLKGVDSTLKIQPAKLEDSAVYLCASSLGPNSPLHFGNGTRLTVT.

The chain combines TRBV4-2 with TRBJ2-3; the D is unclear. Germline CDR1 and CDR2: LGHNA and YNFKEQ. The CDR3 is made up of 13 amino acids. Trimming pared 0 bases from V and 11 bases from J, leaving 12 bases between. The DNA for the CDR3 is TGTGCCAGCAGCCAAGATGGTCCGGGTGGGCAGTATTTT. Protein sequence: CASSQDGPGGQYF.

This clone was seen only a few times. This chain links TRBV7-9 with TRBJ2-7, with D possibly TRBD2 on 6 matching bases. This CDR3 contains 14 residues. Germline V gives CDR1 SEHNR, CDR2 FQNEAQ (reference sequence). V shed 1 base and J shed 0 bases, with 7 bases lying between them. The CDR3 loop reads CASSLGGISYEQYF. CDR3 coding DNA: TGTGCCAGCAGCTTAGGCGGGATCTCCTACGAGCAGTACTTC.

The CDR3 DNA reads TGTGCCAGCAGAGACGAGGGACAGGGGGCCTACGAGCAGTACTTC. Translation gives CASRDEGQGAYEQYF. V gene TRBV6-1 combines with J gene TRBJ2-7, with 11 bases identical to TRBD1. The germline gives CDR1 MNHNS, CDR2 SASEGT. The V and J ends lost 6 bases and 2 bases, in that order; junction bases with no gene match: 6. This CDR3 comprises 15 residues.

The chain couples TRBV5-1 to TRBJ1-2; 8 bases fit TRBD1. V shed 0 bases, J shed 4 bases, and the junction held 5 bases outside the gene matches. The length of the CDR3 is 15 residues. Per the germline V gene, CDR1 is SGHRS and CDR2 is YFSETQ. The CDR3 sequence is CASSLEGQVGYGYTF. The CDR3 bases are TGCGCCAGCAGCTTGGAGGGACAGGTTGGCTATGGCTACACCTTC.

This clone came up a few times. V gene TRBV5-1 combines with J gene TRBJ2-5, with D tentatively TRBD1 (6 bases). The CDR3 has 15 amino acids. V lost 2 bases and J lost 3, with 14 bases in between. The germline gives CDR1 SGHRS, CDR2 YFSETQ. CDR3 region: CASSFDTGREETQYF. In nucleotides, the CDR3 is TGCGCCAGCAGCTTTGACACAGGGAGAGAAGAGACCCAGTACTTC.

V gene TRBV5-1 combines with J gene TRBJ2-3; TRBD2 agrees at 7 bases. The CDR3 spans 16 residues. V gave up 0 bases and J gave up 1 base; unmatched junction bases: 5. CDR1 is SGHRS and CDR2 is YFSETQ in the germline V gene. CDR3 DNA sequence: TGCGCCAGCAGCTTGGGGGGGGGTCGCGGCACAGATACGCAGTATTTT. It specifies CASSLGGGRGTDTQYF.

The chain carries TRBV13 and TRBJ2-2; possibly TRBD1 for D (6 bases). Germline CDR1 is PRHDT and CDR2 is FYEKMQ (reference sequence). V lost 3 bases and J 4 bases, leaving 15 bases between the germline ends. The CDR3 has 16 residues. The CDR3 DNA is TGTGCCAGCAGCTTGGGAATTGGACAGCCCACCGGGGAGCTGTTTTTT. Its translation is CASSLGIGQPTGELFF.

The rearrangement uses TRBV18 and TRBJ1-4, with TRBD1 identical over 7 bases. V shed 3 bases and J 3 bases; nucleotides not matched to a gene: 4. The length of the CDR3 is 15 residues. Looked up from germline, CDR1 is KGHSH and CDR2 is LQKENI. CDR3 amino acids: CASSPRQGPNEKLFF. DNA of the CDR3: TGTGCCAGCTCACCTCGACAGGGACCTAATGAAAAACTGTTTTTT.

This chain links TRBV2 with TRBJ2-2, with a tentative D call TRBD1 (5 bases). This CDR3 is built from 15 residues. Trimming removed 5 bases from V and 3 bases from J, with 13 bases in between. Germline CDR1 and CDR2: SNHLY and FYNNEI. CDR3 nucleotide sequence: TGTGCCAGCAGTCCAGCTCAGGGTTACACCGGGGAGCTGTTTTTT. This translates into CASSPAQGYTGELFF.

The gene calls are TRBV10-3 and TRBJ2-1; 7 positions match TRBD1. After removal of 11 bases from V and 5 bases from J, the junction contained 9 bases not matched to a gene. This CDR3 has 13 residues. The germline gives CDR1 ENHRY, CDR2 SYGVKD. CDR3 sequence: CAVRWDSDNEQFF. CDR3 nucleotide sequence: TGTGCCGTTCGCTGGGACAGTGACAATGAGCAGTTCTTC.

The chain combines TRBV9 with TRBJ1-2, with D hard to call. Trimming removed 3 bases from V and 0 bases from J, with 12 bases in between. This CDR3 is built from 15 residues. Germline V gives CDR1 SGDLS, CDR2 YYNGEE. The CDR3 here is CASSAAAGTNYGYTF. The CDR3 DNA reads TGTGCCAGCAGCGCAGCGGCAGGTACTAACTATGGCTACACCTTC.

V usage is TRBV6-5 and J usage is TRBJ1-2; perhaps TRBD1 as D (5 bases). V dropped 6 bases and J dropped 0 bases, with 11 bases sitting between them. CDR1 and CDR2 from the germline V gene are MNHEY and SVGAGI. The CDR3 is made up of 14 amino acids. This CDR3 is CASRRGASNYGYTF. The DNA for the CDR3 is TGTGCCAGCAGACGTGGGGCTTCTAACTATGGCTACACCTTC.